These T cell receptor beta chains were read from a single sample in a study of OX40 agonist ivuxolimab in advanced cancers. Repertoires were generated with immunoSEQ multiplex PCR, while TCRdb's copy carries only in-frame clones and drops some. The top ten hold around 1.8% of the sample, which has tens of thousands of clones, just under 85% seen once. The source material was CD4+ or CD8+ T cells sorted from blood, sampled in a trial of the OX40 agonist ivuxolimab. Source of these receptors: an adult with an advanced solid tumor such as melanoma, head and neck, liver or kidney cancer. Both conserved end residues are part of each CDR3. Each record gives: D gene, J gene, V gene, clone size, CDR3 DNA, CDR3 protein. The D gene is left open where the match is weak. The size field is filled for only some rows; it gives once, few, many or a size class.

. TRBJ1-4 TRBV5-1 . TGCGCCAGCAGCTGGGGGGGTTCTAATGAAAAACTGTTTTTT CASSWGGSNEKLFF
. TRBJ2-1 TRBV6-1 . TGTGCCAGCAGTCCGCAGACTGAAGATGAGCAGTTCTTC CASSPQTEDEQFF
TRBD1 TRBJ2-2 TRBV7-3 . TGTGCCAGCAGACAGGGGGCGAACACCGGGGAGCTGTTTTTT CASRQGANTGELFF
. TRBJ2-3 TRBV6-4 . TGTGCCAGCAGTGACCGGCCCTCAGATACGCAGTATTTT CASSDRPSDTQYF
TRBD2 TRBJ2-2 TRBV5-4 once TGTGCCAGCAGCGGTAGCGGGAGGAACACCGGGGAGCTGTTTTTT CASSGSGRNTGELFF
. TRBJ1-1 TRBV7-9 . TGTGCCAGCAGGGATCAACAGGGGAACACTGAAGCTTTCTTT CASRDQQGNTEAFF
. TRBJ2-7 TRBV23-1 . TGCGCCAGCAGCCAAAGGGCAGGGCCGGGCTACCGGGAGCAGTACTTC CASSQRAGPGYREQYF
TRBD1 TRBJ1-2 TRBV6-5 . TGTGCCAGCAGGTCCCCGGGACAGGGGACGTTAGGCTACACCTTC CASRSPGQGTLGYTF
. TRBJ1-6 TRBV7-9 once TGTGCCAGCAGCTTAGAACAGCGGGGTTCACCCCTCCACTTT CASSLEQRGSPLHF
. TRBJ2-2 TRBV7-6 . TGTGCCAGCAGCTTAGCGCGGCAGAACACCGGGGAGCTGTTTTTT CASSLARQNTGELFF
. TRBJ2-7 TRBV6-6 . TGTGCCAGCAGTTTTGACAGATCCTACGAGCAGTACTTC CASSFDRSYEQYF
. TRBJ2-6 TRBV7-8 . TGTGCCAGCAGCTTAAACCCGGGGTCTGGGGCCAACGTCCTGACTTTC CASSLNPGSGANVLTF
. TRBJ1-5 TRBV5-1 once TGCGCCAGCAGCTTGAACTCTGCGGATCAGCCCCAGCATTTT CASSLNSADQPQHF
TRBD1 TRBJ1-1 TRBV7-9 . TGTGCCAGCAGCTCGTTACAGGGGATCACTGAAGCTTTCTTT CASSSLQGITEAFF
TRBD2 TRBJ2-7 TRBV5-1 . TGCGCCAGCAGCTTGGGTGCGGGGGAAACCTACGAGCAGTACTTC CASSLGAGETYEQYF
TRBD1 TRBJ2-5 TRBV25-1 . TGTGCCAGCAGAGACTCGGGACAGGGAGGACAAGAGACCCAGTACTTC CASRDSGQGGQETQYF
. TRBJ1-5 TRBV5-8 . TGTGCCAGCAGCCACTACAGGGATGCTTATAGCAATCAGCCCCAGCATTTT CASSHYRDAYSNQPQHF